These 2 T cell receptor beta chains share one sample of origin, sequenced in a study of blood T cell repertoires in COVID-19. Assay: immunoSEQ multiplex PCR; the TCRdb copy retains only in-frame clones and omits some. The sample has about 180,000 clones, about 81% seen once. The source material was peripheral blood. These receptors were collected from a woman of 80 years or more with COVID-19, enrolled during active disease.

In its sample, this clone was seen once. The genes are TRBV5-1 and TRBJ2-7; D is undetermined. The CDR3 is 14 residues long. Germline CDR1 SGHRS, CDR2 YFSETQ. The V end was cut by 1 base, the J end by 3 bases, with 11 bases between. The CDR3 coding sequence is TGCGCCAGCAGCTTGAGAGGCCGTTACTACGAGCAGTACTTC. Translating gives CASSLRGRYYEQYF.

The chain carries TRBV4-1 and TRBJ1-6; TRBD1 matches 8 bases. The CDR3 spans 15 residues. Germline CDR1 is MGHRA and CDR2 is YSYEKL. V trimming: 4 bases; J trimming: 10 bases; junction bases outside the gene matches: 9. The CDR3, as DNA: TGCGCCAGCAGCCGATTAGGACAGGGCTGGTCACCCCTCCACTTT. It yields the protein CASSRLGQGWSPLHF.